The 12 T cell receptor beta chains listed next were all sequenced from one sample in a study of CXCR3-negative and CXCR3-positive naive CD8 T cells. 5' RACE with UMI labels generated the TRB cDNA libraries. TCRdb re-called the 5' RACE reads; one entry per CDR3 protein, DNA not given. This sample's clone table lists 65,000 to 95,000 distinct CDR3 sequences. The sequencing sample was made of naive CXCR3- CD8+ T cells from blood. Noted subset: CD45RO-CCR7+CD27+CD95- naive CD8+ T cells lacking CXCR3 (TNR3-). These receptors were collected from a human donor in good health. Some clones in this sample may be carry-over from other donors' samples.

The chain uses TRBV28 and TRBJ2-7; TCRdb gives TRBD1 as the D gene, but with no DNA this cannot be confirmed. Germline CDR1 and CDR2: MDHEN and SYDVKM. The CDR3 is 13 residues long. CDR3 residues: CASSLGQANEQYF.

The chain joins TRBV2 to TRBJ2-7; TCRdb reports TRBD1, a call that lacks DNA to check it against. Germline V gene lookup returns CDR1 SNHLY and CDR2 FYNNEI. This CDR3 has 16 residues. CDR3: CASSGKLGTGGHEQYF.

J is TRBJ2-7 and V is TRBV6-5; no DNA is available, so the TRBD1 call from TCRdb remains unchecked. The germline V gene encodes CDR1 MNHEY and CDR2 SVGAGI. The CDR3 has 14 amino acids. The CDR3 here is CASSYLARTSEQYF.

CDR3 in amino acids: CASSRTSGGIYNEQFF. V gene TRBV6-6 combines with J gene TRBJ2-1; there is no DNA to check the TCRdb D call of TRBD2. The CDR3 covers 16 residues. Per the germline V gene, CDR1 is MNHNY and CDR2 is SVGAGI (reference sequence).

The V gene is TRBV29-1, the J gene TRBJ1-1; checking the TCRdb D call of TRBD1 is not possible without DNA. This CDR3 has 13 amino acids. From germline, CDR1 is SQVTM and CDR2 ANQGSEA. CDR3 region: CSVVVTGGTEAFF.

The gene calls are TRBV5-1 and TRBJ2-1; the TCRdb call, TRBD1, lacks DNA for checking. The CDR3 sequence is 14 residues long. CDR1 is SGHRS, CDR2 YFSETQ, per germline. The CDR3 protein is CASSFIGTDNEQFF.

The chain combines TRBV29-1 with TRBJ2-7; the TCRdb D gene call, TRBD1, has no DNA to confirm it. The CDR3 is made up of 13 amino acids. CDR1 and CDR2 (germline): SQVTM, ANQGSEA. CDR3 region: CSSEGEGSNEQYF.

Here the CDR3 reads CASSFLGLENTGELFF. J is TRBJ2-2 and V is TRBV7-9. This CDR3 spans 16 amino acids. Germline V gives CDR1 SEHNR, CDR2 FQNEAQ (reference sequence).

This chain joins TRBV10-1 and TRBJ2-5; checking the TCRdb D call of TRBD1 is not possible without DNA. CDR1 WNHNN and CDR2 SYGVQD come from the germline V gene (reference sequence). The CDR3 consists of 17 residues. This CDR3 is CASSESVTGTDPETQYF.

CDR3 loop: CASSGYGGADYEQYF. The rearrangement links TRBV7-3 to TRBJ2-7. CDR3 size: 15 residues. Per germline, CDR1 SGHTA and CDR2 FQGTGA.

This sequence joins TRBV29-1 and TRBJ2-1; the D gene TCRdb calls, TRBD2, cannot be checked with no DNA. CDR1 and CDR2 from the germline V gene are SQVTM and ANQGSEA. The length of the CDR3 is 12 residues. CDR3 sequence: CSVEGLGSEQFF.

The V call is TRBV7-9, the J call TRBJ1-6. This CDR3 is built from 14 residues. The germline gives CDR1 SEHNR, CDR2 FQNEAQ (reference sequence). CDR3 amino acids: CASSGGQGLSTLHF. Drawing the rest from reference TRBV7-9 and TRBJ1-6, the complete variable domain is DTGVSQNPRHKITKRGQNVTFRCDPISEHNRLYWYRQTLGQGPEFLTYFQNEAQLEKSRLLSDRFSAERPKGSFSTLEIQRTEQGDSAMYLCASSGGQGLSTLHFGNGTRLTVT.